The subject of this entry is one T cell receptor beta chain. Antigen specificity is unknown. This record comes from a study of cytomegalovirus exposure and HLA in healthy donors. CDR3 size: 16 residues. Germline CDR1 is ENHRY and CDR2 is SYGVKD. V lost 9 bases, J lost 2 bases, and 5 bases stayed unmatched. Study observations and caveats: Later analysis reportedly placed an Asian-associated ancestry cluster below the approximately 650-donor mean in N-insertions.

Use of 60 Vbeta and 13 Jbeta primers characterized the PCR. The protocol was immunoSEQ multiplex PCR, while the TCRdb copy is restricted to in-frame clones and leaves out a portion. Among tens of thousands of clones listed, 78% were seen once. This chain joins TRBV10-3 and TRBJ2-6, with 12 nucleotides matching TRBD1. Sequences were obtained from PBMCs. This TCR was sampled from a woman aged 40 to 50 in good health and CMV-seronegative. CDR3 nucleotide sequence: TGTGCCATTTCGGGACAGGGGGCGCCTGGGGCCAACGTCCTGACTTTC. Amino acids: CAISGQGAPGANVLTF.